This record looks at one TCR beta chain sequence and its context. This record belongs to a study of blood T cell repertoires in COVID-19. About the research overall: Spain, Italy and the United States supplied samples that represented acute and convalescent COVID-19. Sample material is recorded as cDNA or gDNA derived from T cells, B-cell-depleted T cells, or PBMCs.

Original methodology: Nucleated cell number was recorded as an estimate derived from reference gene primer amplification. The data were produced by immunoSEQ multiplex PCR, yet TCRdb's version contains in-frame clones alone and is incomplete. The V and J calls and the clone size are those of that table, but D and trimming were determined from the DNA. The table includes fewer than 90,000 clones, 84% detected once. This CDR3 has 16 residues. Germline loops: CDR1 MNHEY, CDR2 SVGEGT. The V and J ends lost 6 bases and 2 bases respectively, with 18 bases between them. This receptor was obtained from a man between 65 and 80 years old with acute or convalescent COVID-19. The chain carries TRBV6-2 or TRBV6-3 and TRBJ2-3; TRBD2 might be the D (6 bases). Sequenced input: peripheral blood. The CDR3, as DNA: TGTGCCAGCAGCCCCTGGGAGCGGGCGTCCACAGATACGCAGTATTTT. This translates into CASSPWERASTDTQYF.